The 16 T cell receptor beta chains below were found in one sample sequenced in a study of blood T cell repertoires in COVID-19. The data were produced by immunoSEQ multiplex PCR, yet TCRdb's version contains in-frame clones alone and is incomplete. The sample includes over 55,000 clones, 82% of them seen just once. Sequences were obtained from peripheral blood. The receptors originated from a woman aged 55 to 70 with acute or convalescent COVID-19.

CDR3 protein: CASSLNHRATNEKLFF. In DNA, the CDR3 is TGTGCCAGCAGCCTAAACCACAGAGCAACTAATGAAAAACTGTTTTTT. V and J are TRBV5-6 and TRBJ1-4; D gene ambiguous. Germline CDR1 is SGHDT and CDR2 is YYEEEE. V gave up 4 bases and J gave up 0 bases, with 13 bases separating them. CDR3 length: 16 amino acids.

The DNA for the CDR3 is TGTGCCAGCAGAGTTGGGACAGGGGGTAGCTATGGCTACACCTTC. Protein: CASRVGTGGSYGYTF. V gene TRBV6-5 combines with J gene TRBJ1-2, with 11 positions matching TRBD1. With 6 bases clipped from V and 4 bases from J, the junction kept 7 bases outside the gene matches. The germline V gene encodes CDR1 MNHEY and CDR2 SVGAGI. There are 15 residues in the CDR3.

The chain recombines TRBV7-2 with TRBJ2-2; D is perhaps TRBD2 (6 bases). This CDR3 region has 15 residues. In germline, CDR1 is SGHTA, CDR2 FQGNSA. The V and J ends lost 1 base and 7 bases respectively, with 13 bases between them. CDR3 sequence (DNA): TGTGCCAGCAGCTTAGAGGGCATGCGGGGCGGGGAGCTGTTTTTT. Amino acids: CASSLEGMRGGELFF.

The sample holds a few counts of this clone. The chain has TRBV7-9 and TRBJ2-6; D might be TRBD2 (6 bases). The CDR3 extends over 13 amino acids. Germline loops: CDR1 SEHNR, CDR2 FQNEAQ (reference sequence). The V and J ends lost 3 bases and 10 bases respectively, with 10 bases between them. CDR3 DNA: TGTGCCAGCAGCTTCGGGGGTGAAAACGTCCTGACTTTC. It specifies CASSFGGENVLTF.

V usage is TRBV19 and J usage is TRBJ1-3, with no clear D. Trimming took 6 bases from V and 2 from J, leaving 14 bases between them. From germline, CDR1 is LNHDA and CDR2 SQIVND (reference sequence). The CDR3 spans 15 residues. In nucleotides, the CDR3 is TGTGCCAGTAGCCTCGAGGGTAACCCTGGAAACACCATATATTTT. It encodes CASSLEGNPGNTIYF.

This CDR3 reads CASSLVTVNYGYTF. Written as DNA, the CDR3 is TGTGCCAGCAGCTTGGTCACAGTTAACTATGGCTACACCTTC. The chain carries TRBV5-6 and TRBJ1-2; the D is unclear. Germline lookup yields CDR1 SGHDT and CDR2 YYEEEE. The ends were cut back, 0 bases at V and 1 base at J, with 7 bases in the middle. This CDR3 contains 14 residues.

The chain carries TRBV15 and TRBJ2-1; 7 bases align to TRBD2. Trimming cost V 9 bases and J 0 bases; bases outside gene matches: 5. The CDR3 is 14 residues long. CDR1 and CDR2 (germline): LNHNV, YYDKDF (reference sequence). CDR3 in DNA: TGTGCCACTAACGGGGGGTCCTCCTACAATGAGCAGTTCTTC. Translation gives CATNGGSSYNEQFF.

This chain uses TRBV25-1 with TRBJ1-2; 7 bases line up with TRBD1. The CDR3 totals 13 residues. V shed 5 bases and J 5 bases; nucleotides not matched to a gene: 5. The germline gives CDR1 MGHDK, CDR2 SYGVNS. In DNA form, the CDR3 reads TGTGCCAGCAGTACGGCAGGGGGATATGGCTACACCTTC. Translating it yields CASSTAGGYGYTF.

This chain links TRBV7-9 with TRBJ2-4; D perhaps matches TRBD1 (5 bases). V lost 1 base and J lost 0, with 13 bases in between. Germline V gene data show CDR1 as SEHNR and CDR2 as FQNEAQ (reference sequence). CDR3 length: 17 amino acids. The CDR3 nucleotides are TGTGCCAGCAGCTTAGTGGCGGAAGGGGAAGCCAAAAACATTCAGTACTTC. Translating gives CASSLVAEGEAKNIQYF. The variable domain in full, completed from reference TRBV7-9 and TRBJ2-4, reads DTGVSQNPRHKITKRGQNVTFRCDPISEHNRLYWYRQTLGQGPEFLTYFQNEAQLEKSRLLSDRFSAERPKGSFSTLEIQRTEQGDSAMYLCASSLVAEGEAKNIQYFGAGTRLSVL.

The CDR3 loop is CASRNDRGPDTQYF. The CDR3 region has the DNA TGTGCCAGTAGGAATGACAGGGGCCCAGATACGCAGTATTTT. V gene TRBV19 combines with J gene TRBJ2-3; 8 bases align to TRBD1. Per the germline V gene, CDR1 is LNHDA and CDR2 is SQIVND (reference sequence). The CDR3 is made up of 14 amino acids. V gave up 6 bases and J gave up 4 bases; unmatched junction bases: 6.

This clone showed up just once. CDR3 sequence: CATSQAAQDTQYF. In DNA, the CDR3 is TGTGCCACCTCCCAGGCTGCGCAAGATACGCAGTATTTT. This chain links TRBV15 with TRBJ2-3; D uncertain. Trimming removed 8 bases from V and 5 bases from J, with 14 bases in between. The germline V gene has CDR1 LNHNV and CDR2 YYDKDF (reference sequence). The CDR3 runs to 13 residues.

This chain links TRBV4-1 with TRBJ2-3; no firm D call. The CDR3 sequence is 16 residues long. Per germline, CDR1 MGHRA and CDR2 YSYEKL. Deletions cut 0 bases from V and 0 bases from J, with 10 bases between. CDR3 amino acids: CASSQENGISTDTQYF. The CDR3 DNA reads as TGCGCCAGCAGCCAAGAGAACGGTATCAGCACAGATACGCAGTATTTT.

This chain joins TRBV6-4 and TRBJ2-1, with 8 nucleotides matching TRBD1. V lost 3 bases, J lost 8 bases, and 9 bases stayed unmatched. Germline-derived CDR1 and CDR2 are MRHNA and SNTAGT. CDR3 length: 15 amino acids. In DNA form, the CDR3 reads TGTGCCAGCAGTGATACGTCAGGGGGCGAGTATGAGCAGTTCTTC. Protein: CASSDTSGGEYEQFF.

This clone was recorded once. The V call is TRBV7-3, the J call TRBJ1-1; a weak D match, TRBD1 (5 bases). With 5 bases removed from V and 2 bases from J, the gap between germline ends came to 12 bases. The CDR3 runs 14 residues. Germline assignment: CDR1 SGHTA and CDR2 FQGTGA. Here the CDR3 reads CASSPLGGNTEAFF. CDR3 bases: TGTGCCAGCAGCCCTCTGGGGGGAAACACTGAAGCTTTCTTT.

The chain employs TRBV19 and TRBJ2-7; possibly TRBD1 for D (5 bases). This CDR3 contains 15 residues. The germline V gene has CDR1 LNHDA and CDR2 SQIVND (reference sequence). V lost 2 bases, J lost 1 base, and 12 bases lay in between. The CDR3 DNA sequence: TGTGCCAGTAGTATAAGCAGGGATTCGTCCTACGAGCAGTACTTC. Amino acid sequence: CASSISRDSSYEQYF.

V gene TRBV9 combines with J gene TRBJ2-3, with 10 nucleotides matching TRBD1. CDR1 and CDR2 from the germline V gene are SGDLS and YYNGEE. The V and J ends lost 3 bases and 5 bases, in that order; junction bases with no gene match: 3. The CDR3 spans 14 residues. CDR3 sequence reads: CASSGGQGQDTQYF. The CDR3 nucleotides read TGTGCCAGCAGCGGGGGACAGGGGCAAGATACGCAGTATTTT.